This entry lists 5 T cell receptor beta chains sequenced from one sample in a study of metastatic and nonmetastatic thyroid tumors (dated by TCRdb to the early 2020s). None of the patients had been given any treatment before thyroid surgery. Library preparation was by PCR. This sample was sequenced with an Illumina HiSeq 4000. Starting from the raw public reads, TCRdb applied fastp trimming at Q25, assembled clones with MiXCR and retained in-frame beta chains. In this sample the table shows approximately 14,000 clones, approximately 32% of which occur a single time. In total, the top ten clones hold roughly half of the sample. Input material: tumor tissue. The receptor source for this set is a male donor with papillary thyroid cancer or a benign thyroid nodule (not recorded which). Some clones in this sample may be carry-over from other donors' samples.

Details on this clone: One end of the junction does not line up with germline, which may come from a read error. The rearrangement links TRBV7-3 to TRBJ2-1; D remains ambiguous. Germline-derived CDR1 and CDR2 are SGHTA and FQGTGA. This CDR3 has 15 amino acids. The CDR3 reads CASSLRHATHNAQFF. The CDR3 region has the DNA TGTGCCAGCAGCTTAAGACATGCAACCCACAATGCGCAGTTCTTC.

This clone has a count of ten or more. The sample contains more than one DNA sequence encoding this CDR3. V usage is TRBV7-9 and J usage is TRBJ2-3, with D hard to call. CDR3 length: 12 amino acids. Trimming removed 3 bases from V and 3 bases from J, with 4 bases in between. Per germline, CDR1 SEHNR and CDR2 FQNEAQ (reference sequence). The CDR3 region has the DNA TGTGCCAGCAGCTTTCTGACAGATACGCAGTATTTT. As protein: CASSFLTDTQYF.

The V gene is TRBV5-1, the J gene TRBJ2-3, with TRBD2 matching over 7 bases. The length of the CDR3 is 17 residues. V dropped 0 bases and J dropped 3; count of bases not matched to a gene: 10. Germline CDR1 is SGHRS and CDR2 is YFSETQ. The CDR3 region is CASSLARGLEITDTQYF. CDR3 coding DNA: TGCGCCAGCAGCTTGGCCCGCGGACTAGAGATAACAGATACGCAGTATTTT.

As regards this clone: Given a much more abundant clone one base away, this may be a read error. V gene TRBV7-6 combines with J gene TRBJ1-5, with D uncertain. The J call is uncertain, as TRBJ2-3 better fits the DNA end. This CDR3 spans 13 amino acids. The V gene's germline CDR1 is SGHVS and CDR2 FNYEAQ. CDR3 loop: CASSGEENQPQYF. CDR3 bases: TGTGCCAGCAGCGGAGAGGAGAATCAGCCCCAGTATTTT.

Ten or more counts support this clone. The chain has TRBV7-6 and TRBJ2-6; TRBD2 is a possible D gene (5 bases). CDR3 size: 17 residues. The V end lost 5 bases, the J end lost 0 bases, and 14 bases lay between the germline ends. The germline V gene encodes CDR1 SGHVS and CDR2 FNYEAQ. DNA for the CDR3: TGTGCCAGCAGCGGACGACTAAGGAGCTCTGGGGCCAACGTCCTGACTTTC. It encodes CASSGRLRSSGANVLTF.